The source of this T cell receptor beta chain is a study of pediatric ulcerative colitis. CDR3 size: 15 residues. J was trimmed by 5 bases and V by 9 bases; bases with no gene match: 8. The V gene's germline CDR1 is MNHNS and CDR2 SASEGT. This clone was detected a few times. Its antigen remains unidentified. The survey-level immunoSEQ assay was used. Sequencing depth was up to 500,000 reads per sample. Produced via immunoSEQ multiplex PCR; TCRdb's table is partial and in-frame only. The sample has 20,000 to 30,000 clones; 65% to 80% are singletons. One to two pinch biopsies were taken from the rectum during colonoscopy. General observations from the study: Clonal expansions reduced rectal repertoire diversity in acute severe colitis. Ulcerative colitis patients shared more blood-rectal clones than controls.

Sequencing was done on a sample of gut tissue. The source of this sequence is a boy between 10 and 17 years old with severe ulcerative colitis. The genes are TRBV6-1 and TRBJ2-5; TRBD2 matches 14 bases. The CDR3 region is CASRLAGGPGETQYF. Written as DNA, the CDR3 is TGTGCCAGTAGACTAGCGGGAGGGCCGGGGGAGACCCAGTACTTC.